The TCR beta chain under discussion was sequenced for a study of T cells in localized non-small cell lung cancer. The table lists this clone with a count of one. The antigen remains undetermined. Losses at the gene ends were 3 bases for V and 5 bases for J; bases not matched to a gene: 7. The CDR3 is made up of 16 amino acids. Looked up from germline, CDR1 is SGHVS and CDR2 is FQNEAQ. Study-level points and caveats: A median of roughly 55 of the top 100 tumor clones appeared in adjacent lung, which was paired and uninvolved. Among blood samples, higher T cell density accompanied longer overall survival.

Sequencing used immunoSEQ multiplex PCR; TCRdb keeps in-frame clones, though not all of them. The repertoire holds 60,000 to 65,000 clones, with roughly 88% as singletons. The sequence came from a woman aged 35-75 years with stage I lung adenocarcinoma. The chain carries TRBV7-8 and TRBJ2-1; 10 bases fit TRBD2. Material: peripheral blood, obtained before any cancer treatment. The CDR3 is CASSFLLLAGNNEQFF. In DNA, the CDR3 is TGTGCCAGCAGCTTTCTACTACTAGCGGGGAACAATGAGCAGTTCTTC. The variable domain in full, with the rest retrieved from reference TRBV7-8 and TRBJ2-1, is GAGVSQSPRYKVAKRGQDVALRCDPISGHVSLFWYQQALGQGPEFLTYFQNEAQLDKSGLPSDRFFAERPEGSVSTLKIQRTQQEDSAVYLCASSFLLLAGNNEQFFGPGTRLTVL.